Listed here are 9 T cell receptor beta chains from one sample, sequenced in a study of CXCR3-negative and CXCR3-positive naive CD8 T cells. Study observations and caveats: Hydrophobicity of TRB CDR3s was greater in CXCR3-positive naive cells than in CXCR3-negative naive cells.

Their antigen targets remain unknown. 5' RACE with UMI labels generated the TRB cDNA libraries. For each CDR3 protein, TCRdb gives one entry from its re-call of the 5' RACE reads, without DNA. The sample shows approximately 96,000 distinct CDR3 sequences, and less than 1.1% sits with its ten largest clones. Sequencing was carried out using naive CXCR3+ CD8+ T cells from blood. Stated subset: CD45RO-CCR7+CD27+CD95- naive CD8+ T cells expressing CXCR3 (TNR3+). The source of these receptors is a human donor in good health. Some clones in this sample may be carry-over from other donors' samples.

The gene calls are TRBV29-1 and TRBJ2-1; the D call of TRBD1 rests on TCRdb alone, since no DNA is present to check it. Germline CDR1 is SQVTM and CDR2 is ANQGSEA. The CDR3 is 14 amino acids. CDR3 protein: CSVGPQDSLNEQFF.

The chain is built from TRBV7-6 and TRBJ2-1; checking the TCRdb D call of TRBD1 is not possible without DNA. The germline V gene encodes CDR1 SGHVS and CDR2 FNYEAQ. The CDR3 runs to 16 residues. The chain's CDR3 is CASSLGDSVWGDEQFF.

The CDR3 reads CASTILTGHNEQFF. The chain links TRBV12-3 or TRBV12-4 to TRBJ2-1; the D call from TCRdb, TRBD1, cannot be confirmed without DNA. This CDR3 is 14 amino acids long.

V and J are TRBV12-5 and TRBJ1-1. From germline, CDR1 is LGHNT and CDR2 FRNRAP. The CDR3 contains 12 residues. CDR3 residues: CASGFSGLEAFF.

V is TRBV20-1 and J is TRBJ2-1; the TRBD1 assignment by TCRdb is unverifiable without DNA. Germline assignment: CDR1 DFQATT and CDR2 SNEGSKA (reference sequence). The CDR3 is made up of 16 amino acids. CDR3 amino acids: CSARDRDRAPYNEQFF.

The rearrangement links TRBV27 to TRBJ2-1; TCRdb's D gene call, TRBD1, goes unchecked for lack of DNA. The CDR3 totals 13 residues. Germline CDR1 is MNHEY and CDR2 is SMNVEV (reference sequence). The CDR3 sequence is CASRWAGTDEQFF.

The chain joins TRBV29-1 to TRBJ2-2. The CDR3 sequence is 13 residues long. Per the germline V gene, CDR1 is SQVTM and CDR2 is ANQGSEA. The CDR3: CSVERPNTGELLF.

The J gene is TRBJ2-3, the V gene TRBV12-3 or TRBV12-4; with no DNA, the TCRdb D assignment of TRBD1 cannot be verified. There are 13 residues in the CDR3. The chain's CDR3 is CASSPPRVDTQYF.

The chain's CDR3 is CASSIVPPSGGAYEQYF. This chain joins TRBV7-6 and TRBJ2-7; the D gene TCRdb calls, TRBD2, cannot be checked with no DNA. The CDR3 spans 17 residues. The germline V gene encodes CDR1 SGHVS and CDR2 FNYEAQ.